The entry below gives a single T cell receptor (beta chain) sequence along with its context. What this receptor recognizes is not known. No base quality information exists; no much larger clone differs at one position. Focal radiation therapy combined with CTLA-4 blockade (ipilimumab) was tested in patients with chemo-refractory metastatic non-small-cell lung cancer. The data were obtained in a study of radiotherapy plus CTLA-4 blockade in lung cancer (dated 2018 in TCRdb). Concerning the study at large: Among the enrolled patients, about 19% had an objective response, and roughly 30% reached disease control.

Results and caveats for the whole study, not just this receptor: The strongest predictors of response were reported to be early dynamic shifts in blood T cell clones along with a rise in serum interferon-beta following radiation. TCR clones derived from tumors expanded in peripheral blood after treatment with radiotherapy and ipilimumab.

Library preparation was by the immunoSEQ multiplex PCR assay. TCRdb holds this immuneACCESS table with in-frame rearrangements only. Some clones are missing; in checked studies, unresolved V genes explain under half, and the rest has no known cause. The sample table holds about 76,000 clones, of which around 81% were seen once. The top ten hold 22% of the sample. The CDR3 runs 14 residues from the cysteine to the phenylalanine. This entry keeps only the CDR3 DNA: 42 bases, framed from base 1. As encoded in the germline V gene, CDR1 is MNHEY while CDR2 is SVGAGI. The junction shows trimming of 8 bases on V and 5 bases on J, plus 18 bases between the germline ends.

The TCR was taken from a human donor with non-small cell lung cancer whose response to radiotherapy plus ipilimumab could not be evaluated. Some clones in this sample may be carry-over from other donors' samples. This sequence uses TRBV6-5 and TRBJ2-5; there is no confident call for the D gene. Material: peripheral blood, obtained from a patient treated with radiotherapy plus ipilimumab. The DNA sequence reads TGTGCCAGCTCTAGACTCGCCTCCCGGGAGACCCAGTACTTC. This sequence encodes CASSRLASRETQYF.